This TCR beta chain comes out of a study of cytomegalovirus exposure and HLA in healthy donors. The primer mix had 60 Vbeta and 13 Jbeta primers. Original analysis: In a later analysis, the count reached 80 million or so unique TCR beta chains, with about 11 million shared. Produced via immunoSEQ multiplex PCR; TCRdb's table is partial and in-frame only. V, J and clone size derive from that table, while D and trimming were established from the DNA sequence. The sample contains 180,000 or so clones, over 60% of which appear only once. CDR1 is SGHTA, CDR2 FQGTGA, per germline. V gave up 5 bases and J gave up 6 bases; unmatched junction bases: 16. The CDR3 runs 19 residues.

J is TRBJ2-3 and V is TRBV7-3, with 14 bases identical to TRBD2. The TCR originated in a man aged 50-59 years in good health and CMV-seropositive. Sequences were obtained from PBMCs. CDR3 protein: CASSPGRLAGGTTADTQYF. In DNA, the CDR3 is TGTGCCAGCAGCCCCGGGCGACTAGCGGGGGGGACTACCGCTGATACGCAGTATTTT.